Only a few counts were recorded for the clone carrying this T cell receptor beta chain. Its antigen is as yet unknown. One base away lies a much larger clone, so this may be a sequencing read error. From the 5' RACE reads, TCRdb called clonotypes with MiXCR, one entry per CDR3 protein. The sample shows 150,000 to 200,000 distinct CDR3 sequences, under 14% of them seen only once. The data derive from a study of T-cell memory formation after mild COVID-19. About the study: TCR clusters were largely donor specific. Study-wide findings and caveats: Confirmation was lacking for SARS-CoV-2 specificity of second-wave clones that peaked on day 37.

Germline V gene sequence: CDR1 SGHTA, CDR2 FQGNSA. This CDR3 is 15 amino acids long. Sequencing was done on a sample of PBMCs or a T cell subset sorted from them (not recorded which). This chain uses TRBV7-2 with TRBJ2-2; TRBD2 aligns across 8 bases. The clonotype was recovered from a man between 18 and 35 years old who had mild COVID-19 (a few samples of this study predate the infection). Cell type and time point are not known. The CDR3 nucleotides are TGTGCCGGCAGCCAGTCCCGGGGGGGCCACGGGGAGCTGTTTTTT. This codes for CAGSQSRGGHGELFF.